The 17 T cell receptor beta chains below were found in one sample sequenced in a study of blood T cells in healthy people across ages. A second PCR, run for about 6 to 12 cycles, used a sample-barcoded 5' primer plus a J-beta primer mix. MiXCR, applied by TCRdb to the 5' RACE reads, yields one record per CDR3 protein. The table lists more than 1 million distinct CDR3 sequences, under 45% of them singletons, with approximately 17% in the top ten. The sample was blood. These receptor sequences come from a woman aged 55-69 years in good health.

The sample holds a few counts of this clonotype. This chain joins TRBV27 and TRBJ1-2; the D is unclear. The CDR3 has 16 residues. Trimming removed 5 bases at V and 7 bases at J, with 23 bases between. Germline values: CDR1 MNHEY, CDR2 SMNVEV (reference sequence). As DNA, the CDR3 is TGTGCCAGCAGTGCAAGTGACCAATCACCTCTATTTGGCTACACCTTC. It encodes CASSASDQSPLFGYTF.

This clonotype appeared a single time. The chain links TRBV12-3 or TRBV12-4 to TRBJ1-2, with a possible D match to TRBD1 (5 bases). The CDR3 is made up of 13 amino acids. The V and J ends lost 6 bases and 4 bases respectively, with 12 bases between them. CDR3 DNA sequence: TGTGCCAGCAGCCCCATAGGGACCTATGGCTACACCTTC. This sequence encodes CASSPIGTYGYTF.

The chain links TRBV20-1 to TRBJ2-1, with TRBD1 identical over 7 bases. This CDR3 is built from 12 residues. The germline V gene encodes CDR1 DFQATT and CDR2 SNEGSKA (reference sequence). Trimming at V came to 4 bases and at J to 13 bases, leaving 10 bases not matched to a gene. CDR3 residues: CSAKGQQETQFF. For the CDR3, the DNA is TGCAGTGCTAAGGGACAGCAAGAGACCCAGTTCTTC.

The chain employs TRBV5-1 and TRBJ2-7, with 10 bases matching TRBD2. The trim removed 1 base at V and 2 bases at J, leaving 9 bases unmatched. This CDR3 has 17 residues. Germline V gene sequence: CDR1 SGHRS, CDR2 YFSETQ. In nucleotides, the CDR3 is TGCGCCAGCAGCTTGTTAGGGGGGGGACTAGCGACCTACGAGCAGTACTTC. It specifies CASSLLGGGLATYEQYF.

This sequence joins TRBV2 and TRBJ2-3; the match to TRBD2 covers 7 bases. Germline lookup yields CDR1 SNHLY and CDR2 FYNNEI. This CDR3 has 11 residues. V was clipped by 11 bases and J by 4 bases; unmatched bases: 3. The CDR3 here is CAGLEADTQYF. In DNA form, the CDR3 reads TGTGCCGGACTAGAGGCAGATACGCAGTATTTT.

The chain combines TRBV20-1 with TRBJ2-1; 10 bases align to TRBD2. From germline, CDR1 is DFQATT and CDR2 SNEGSKA (reference sequence). The CDR3 has 14 residues. After removal of 1 base from V and 10 bases from J, the junction contained 7 bases not matched to a gene. The CDR3 loop is CSARVPSGSYEQFF. In nucleotides, the CDR3 is TGCAGTGCTAGAGTTCCTAGCGGGAGCTACGAGCAGTTCTTC.

The gene calls are TRBV27 and TRBJ2-1; 7 bases match TRBD2. V shed 3 bases and J 2 bases; nucleotides not matched to a gene: 4. The CDR3 is made up of 15 amino acids. In germline, CDR1 is MNHEY, CDR2 SMNVEV (reference sequence). CDR3 bases: TGTGCCAGCAGTTTCCATGCGGGGGCCTACAATGAGCAGTTCTTC. Encoded protein: CASSFHAGAYNEQFF.

This clonotype occurred a few times. The chain uses TRBV5-1 and TRBJ2-1; D may be TRBD2 (5 bases). Germline V lookup: CDR1 SGHRS, CDR2 YFSETQ. This CDR3 has 17 residues. V lost 7 bases to trimming and J lost 0 bases, with 20 bases between them. This chain's CDR3 is CASASGRAGPSYNEQFF. CDR3 coding DNA: TGCGCCAGCGCCTCTGGTAGGGCGGGCCCCTCCTACAATGAGCAGTTCTTC.

This clonotype was recorded once. Lacking the conserved final phenylalanine or tryptophan, this CDR3 likely reflects a read error. V gene TRBV4-1 combines with J gene TRBJ2-3; D is perhaps TRBD1 or TRBD2 (6 bases each). The CDR3 totals 15 residues. Germline lookup yields CDR1 MGHRA and CDR2 YSYEKL. Trimming stripped 1 base from V and 6 bases from J, with 14 bases between. The CDR3 protein is CASSQVLGAGDTQYL. In DNA form, the CDR3 reads TGCGCCAGCAGCCAAGTATTGGGGGCGGGGGATACGCAGTATTTG.

V usage is TRBV29-1 and J usage is TRBJ1-2; 10 bases agree with TRBD1. CDR3 length equals 13 residues. Per germline, CDR1 SQVTM and CDR2 ANQGSEA. Trimming took 7 bases from V and 8 from J; bases not matched to a gene: 10. The CDR3 region is CSARGQGSYGYTF. The CDR3 DNA reads as TGCAGCGCCCGGGGACAGGGGAGTTACGGCTACACCTTC.

This chain connects TRBV27 to TRBJ2-4, with 12 bases fitting TRBD2. The end of the DNA is better explained by TRBJ2-7, so the J call may be wrong. This CDR3 comprises 17 residues. Germline CDR1 is MNHEY and CDR2 is SMNVEV (reference sequence). This CDR3 reads CASSTLTSGSSSYEQYF. The CDR3 DNA reads as TGTGCCAGCAGTACTTTGACTAGCGGGAGTTCCTCCTACGAGCAGTACTTC.

This clonotype was observed a few times. V is TRBV20-1 and J is TRBJ1-2; TRBD1 might be the D (6 bases). The CDR3 extends over 13 amino acids. Germline CDR1 reads DFQATT; CDR2 reads SNEGSKA (reference sequence). The ends were cut back, 0 bases at V and 2 bases at J, with 7 bases in the middle. In DNA form, the CDR3 reads TGCAGTGCTAGAGAGGGGGCGAACTATGGCTACACCTTC. Translated: CSAREGANYGYTF.

The V and J genes are TRBV5-1 and TRBJ2-1; D call uncertain. The J call may not be correct, given that the DNA end is closer to TRBJ2-7. Germline values: CDR1 SGHRS, CDR2 YFSETQ. The CDR3 loop spans 15 amino acids. CDR3 nucleotide sequence: TGCGCCAGCAGTTCCGACCCGGGCCTCCACAATGAGCAGTACTTC. Its protein is CASSSDPGLHNEQYF.

This clonotype turned up a few times. V usage is TRBV11-1 and J usage is TRBJ2-5; TRBD1 agrees at 8 bases. The J call may be wrong; the DNA end is better matched by TRBJ2-7. Germline CDR1 reads SGHAT; CDR2 reads FQDESV (reference sequence). The CDR3 loop spans 13 amino acids. As DNA, the CDR3 is TGTGCCAGCAGCTGGCAGGGGGCGAGCGAGCAGTACTTC. It specifies CASSWQGASEQYF.

This clonotype was seen only a few times. The V call is TRBV7-9, the J call TRBJ2-7; 7 nucleotides line up with TRBD1. With V trimmed by 1 base and J by 7 bases, 10 bases remained unmatched. The CDR3 is made up of 15 amino acids. Germline V lookup: CDR1 SEHNR, CDR2 FQNEAQ (reference sequence). The CDR3 reads CASSLEDRALREQYF. The CDR3 nucleotides read TGTGCCAGCAGCTTAGAAGACAGGGCTCTTCGGGAGCAGTACTTC.

This clonotype came up many times. The chain joins TRBV10-3 to TRBJ2-5; 9 bases fit TRBD2. This CDR3 contains 15 residues. Germline loops: CDR1 ENHRY, CDR2 SYGVKD. V lost 8 bases and J lost 1; bases outside the gene matches: 8. The CDR3 region is CAISGREGIQETQYF. CDR3 bases: TGTGCCATCTCCGGGCGGGAGGGCATCCAAGAGACCCAGTACTTC.

The chain joins TRBV6-2 or TRBV6-3 to TRBJ2-7, with 12 bases lining up with TRBD2. J gave up 3 bases and V 4 bases, and 7 bases lay outside the gene matches. The CDR3 is 16 amino acids. Germline V gives CDR1 MNHEY, CDR2 SVGEGT. This CDR3 is CASSSPRLAGDYEQYF. The DNA of the CDR3 is TGTGCCAGCAGTTCGCCCCGACTAGCGGGAGACTACGAGCAGTACTTC.